This T cell receptor (beta chain) was captured by sequencing in a study of blood T cell repertoires in COVID-19. On the study more broadly: COVID-19 samples from acute and convalescent phases originated in the United States, Italy and Spain. Sources were T cells, B-cell-depleted T cells, or PBMCs; the material itself was cDNA or gDNA.

Assignments of participants to cohorts depended upon their own reported clinical history. Trimming cost V 4 bases and J 0 bases, with 11 bases left between them. In germline, CDR1 is SGHRS, CDR2 YFSETQ. The CDR3 sequence is 14 residues long. Some clones are missing from TCRdb's copy, which holds only in-frame ones; the method was immunoSEQ multiplex PCR. The sample carries hundreds of thousands of clones, 80% to 90% recorded once. Sequenced sample: PBMCs or T cells enriched from blood (not recorded which). The receptor comes from a man younger than 35 who had recovered from COVID-19. The chain joins TRBV5-1 to TRBJ2-7, with a weak D call TRBD1 (6 bases). The CDR3, as DNA: TGCGCCAGCAGCGGCGGACAGAACTCCTACGAGCAGTACTTC. It encodes CASSGGQNSYEQYF.